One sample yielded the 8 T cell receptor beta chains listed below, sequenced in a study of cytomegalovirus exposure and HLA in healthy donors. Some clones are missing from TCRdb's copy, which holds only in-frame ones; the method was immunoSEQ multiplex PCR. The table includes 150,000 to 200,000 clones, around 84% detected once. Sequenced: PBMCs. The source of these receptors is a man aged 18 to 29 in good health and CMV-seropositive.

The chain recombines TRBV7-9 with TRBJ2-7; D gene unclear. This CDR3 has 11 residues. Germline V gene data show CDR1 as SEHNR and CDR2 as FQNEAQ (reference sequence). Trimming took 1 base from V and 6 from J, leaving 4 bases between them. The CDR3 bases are TGTGCCAGCAGCTTAGATCGCGAGCAGTACTTC. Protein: CASSLDREQYF.

CDR3 nucleotides: TGTGCTAGTGGTTTGGAGCTCGGCTCCTACAATGAGCAGTTCTTC. Protein: CASGLELGSYNEQFF. This chain joins TRBV12-5 and TRBJ2-1; D is unclear. There are 15 residues in the CDR3. With 1 base removed from V and 0 bases from J, the gap between germline ends came to 7 bases. Germline V gives CDR1 LGHNT, CDR2 FRNRAP.

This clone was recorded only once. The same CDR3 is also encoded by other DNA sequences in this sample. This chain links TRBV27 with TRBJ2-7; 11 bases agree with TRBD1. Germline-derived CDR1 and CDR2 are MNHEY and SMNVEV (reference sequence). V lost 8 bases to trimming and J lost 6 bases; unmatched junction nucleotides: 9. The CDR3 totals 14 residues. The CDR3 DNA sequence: TGTGCCAGCTGGTACGGACAGGGGGCTATCGAGCAGTACTTC. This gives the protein CASWYGQGAIEQYF.

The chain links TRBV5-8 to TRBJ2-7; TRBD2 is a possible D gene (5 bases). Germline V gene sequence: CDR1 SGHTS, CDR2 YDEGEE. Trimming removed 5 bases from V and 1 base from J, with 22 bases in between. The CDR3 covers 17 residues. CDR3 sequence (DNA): TGTGCCAGCAGACGTGGGTTGGGCAGGAGGAGTTCCTACGAGCAGTACTTC. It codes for CASRRGLGRRSSYEQYF.

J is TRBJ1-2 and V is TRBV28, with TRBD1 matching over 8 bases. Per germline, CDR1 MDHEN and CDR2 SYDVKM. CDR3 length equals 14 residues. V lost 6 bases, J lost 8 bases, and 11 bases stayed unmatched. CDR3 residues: CASSITRGQKGYTF. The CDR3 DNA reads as TGTGCCAGCAGCATCACCAGGGGGCAGAAGGGCTACACCTTC.

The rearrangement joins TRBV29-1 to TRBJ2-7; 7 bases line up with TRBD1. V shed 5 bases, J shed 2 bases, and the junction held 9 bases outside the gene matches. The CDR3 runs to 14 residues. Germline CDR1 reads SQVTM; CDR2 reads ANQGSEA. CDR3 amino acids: CSVFTGDSAYEQYF. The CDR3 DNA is TGCAGCGTTTTCACAGGGGATTCGGCCTACGAGCAGTACTTC.

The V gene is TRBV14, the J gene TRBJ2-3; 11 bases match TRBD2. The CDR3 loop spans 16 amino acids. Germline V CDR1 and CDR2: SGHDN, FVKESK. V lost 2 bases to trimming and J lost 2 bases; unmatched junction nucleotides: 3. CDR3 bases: TGTGCCAGCAGCCAACTAGCGGGGGGAACCACAGATACGCAGTATTTT. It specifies CASSQLAGGTTDTQYF.

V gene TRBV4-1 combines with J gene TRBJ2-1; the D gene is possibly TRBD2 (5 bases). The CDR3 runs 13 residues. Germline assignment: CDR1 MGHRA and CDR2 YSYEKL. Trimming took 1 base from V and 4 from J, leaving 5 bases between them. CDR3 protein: CASSQGGYNEQFF. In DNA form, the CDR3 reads TGCGCCAGCAGCCAAGGCGGGTACAATGAGCAGTTCTTC.